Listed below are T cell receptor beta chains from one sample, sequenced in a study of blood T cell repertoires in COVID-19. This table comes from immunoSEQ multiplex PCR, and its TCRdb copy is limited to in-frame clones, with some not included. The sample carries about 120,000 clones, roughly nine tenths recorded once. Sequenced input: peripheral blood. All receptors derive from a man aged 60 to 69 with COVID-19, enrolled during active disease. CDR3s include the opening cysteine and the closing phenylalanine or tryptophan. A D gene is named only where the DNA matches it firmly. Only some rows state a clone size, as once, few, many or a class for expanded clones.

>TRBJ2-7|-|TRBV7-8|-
CASSLAQGGGEQYF
TGTGCCAGCAGCTTAGCCCAGGGAGGCGGCGAGCAGTACTTC
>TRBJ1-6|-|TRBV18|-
CASSSDGTGNSPLHF
TGTGCCAGCTCATCAGACGGAACAGGGAATTCACCCCTCCACTTT
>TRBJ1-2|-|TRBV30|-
CASTGGAGYGYTF
TGTGCCTCCACGGGGGGAGCGGGCTATGGCTACACCTTC
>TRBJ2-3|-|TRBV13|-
CASSPGHYTDTQYF
TGTGCCAGCAGCCCCGGACACTACACAGATACGCAGTATTTT
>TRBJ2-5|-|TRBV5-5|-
CASSLGTVQETQYF
TGTGCCAGCAGCTTGGGGACAGTCCAAGAGACCCAGTACTTC
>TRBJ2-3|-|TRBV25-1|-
CASTGDTDTQYF
TGTGCCAGCACAGGGGATACAGATACGCAGTATTTT
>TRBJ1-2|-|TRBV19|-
CASTLTVNYGYTF
TGTGCCAGTACCTTGACAGTCAACTATGGCTACACCTTC
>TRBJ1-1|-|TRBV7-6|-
CASSSPPSERPAFF
TGTGCCAGCAGCTCTCCCCCTAGTGAGCGCCCGGCTTTCTTT
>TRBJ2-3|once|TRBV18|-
CASSPRQGSTDTQYF
TGTGCCAGCTCACCACGGCAGGGGAGCACAGATACGCAGTATTTT
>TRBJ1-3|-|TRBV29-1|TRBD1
CSVEGASGNTIYF
TGCAGCGTCGAGGGGGCCTCTGGAAACACCATATATTTT